The clone carrying this TCR beta chain was recorded once. This CDR3 comprises 16 residues. Losses at the gene ends were 4 bases for V and 5 bases for J; bases not matched to a gene: 13. Germline CDR1 SGHDN, CDR2 FVKESK. Enrollment of patients from Seattle took place during active infection, with longitudinal follow-up. This specimen belongs to a study of blood T cell repertoires in COVID-19. At the level of the study: The origin of the acute and convalescent COVID-19 samples was the United States, Italy and Spain. In each case, the material was cDNA or gDNA derived from T cells, B-cell-depleted T cells, or PBMCs.

Libraries were prepared by immunoSEQ multiplex PCR; TCRdb keeps only in-frame clonotypes and omits some of them. In the table there are roughly 130,000 clones, over 80% of which are singletons. This clonotype was obtained from a man aged 25-40 years with COVID-19, enrolled during active disease. Sequences were obtained from peripheral blood. This sequence joins TRBV14 and TRBJ2-7, with 8 nucleotides matching TRBD2. Written as DNA, the CDR3 is TGTGCCAGCAGCCTACTTCAGACTAGCGCGGGACACGAGCAGTACTTC. Translating it yields CASSLLQTSAGHEQYF.